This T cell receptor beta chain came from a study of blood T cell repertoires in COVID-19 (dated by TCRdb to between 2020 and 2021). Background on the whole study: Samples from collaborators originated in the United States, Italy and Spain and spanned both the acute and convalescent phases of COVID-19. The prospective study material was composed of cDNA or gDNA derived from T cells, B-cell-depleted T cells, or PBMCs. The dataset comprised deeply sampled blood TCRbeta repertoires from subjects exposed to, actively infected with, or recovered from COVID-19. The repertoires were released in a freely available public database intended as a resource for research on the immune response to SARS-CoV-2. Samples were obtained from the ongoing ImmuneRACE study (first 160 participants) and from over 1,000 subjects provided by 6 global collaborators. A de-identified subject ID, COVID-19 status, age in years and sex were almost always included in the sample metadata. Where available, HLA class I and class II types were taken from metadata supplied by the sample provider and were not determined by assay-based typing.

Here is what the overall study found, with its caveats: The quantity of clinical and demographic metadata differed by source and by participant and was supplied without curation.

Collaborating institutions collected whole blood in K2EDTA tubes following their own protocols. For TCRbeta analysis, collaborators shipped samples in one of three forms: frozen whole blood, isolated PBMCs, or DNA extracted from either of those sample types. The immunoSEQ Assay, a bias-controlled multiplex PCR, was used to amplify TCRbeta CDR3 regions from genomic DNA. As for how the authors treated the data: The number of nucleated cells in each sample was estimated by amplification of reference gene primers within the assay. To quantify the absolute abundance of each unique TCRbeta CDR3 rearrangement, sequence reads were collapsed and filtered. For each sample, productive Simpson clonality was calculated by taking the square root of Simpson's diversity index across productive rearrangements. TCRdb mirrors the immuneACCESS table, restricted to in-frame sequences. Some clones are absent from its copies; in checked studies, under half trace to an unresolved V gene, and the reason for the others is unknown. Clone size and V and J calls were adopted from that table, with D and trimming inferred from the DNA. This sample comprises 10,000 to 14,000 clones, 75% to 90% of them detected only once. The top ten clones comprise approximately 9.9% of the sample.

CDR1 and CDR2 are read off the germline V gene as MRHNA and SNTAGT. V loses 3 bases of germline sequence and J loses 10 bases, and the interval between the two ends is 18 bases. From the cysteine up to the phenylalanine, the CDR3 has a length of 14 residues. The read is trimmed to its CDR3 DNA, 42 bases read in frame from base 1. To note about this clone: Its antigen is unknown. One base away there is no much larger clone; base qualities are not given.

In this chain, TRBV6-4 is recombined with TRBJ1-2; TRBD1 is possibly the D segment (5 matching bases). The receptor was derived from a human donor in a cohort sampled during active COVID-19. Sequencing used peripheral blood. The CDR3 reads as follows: CASSENWGRFDYTF. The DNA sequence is TGTGCCAGCAGTGAGAATTGGGGCAGGTTCGACTACACCTTC.